The entry below gives a single TCR beta chain sequence along with its context. Generated by immunoSEQ multiplex PCR, the TCRdb table keeps only in-frame clones and is missing some. The repertoire holds a few hundred thousand clones, with just over 85% as singletons. This sample is drawn from a study of blood T cell repertoires in COVID-19. The wider study: Donors in the United States, Italy and Spain gave samples during acute or convalescent COVID-19. The cDNA or gDNA used as material had been derived from T cells, B-cell-depleted T cells, or PBMCs.

The CDR3 totals 16 residues. After removal of 4 bases from V and 0 bases from J, the junction contained 2 bases not matched to a gene. Germline assignment: CDR1 MNHNS and CDR2 SASEGT. The sample taken for sequencing was peripheral blood. The V call is TRBV6-1, the J call TRBJ2-3; 12 positions agree with TRBD2. The receptor comes from a man in his forties or fifties with acute or convalescent COVID-19. CDR3 bases: TGTGCCAGCAGTGCCCTAGCGGGGGGGAGCACAGATACGCAGTATTTT. Protein sequence: CASSALAGGSTDTQYF.